This T cell receptor (beta chain) was sequenced during a study of T cells expressing NK-cell markers. CDR3 size: 16 residues. Germline-derived CDR1 and CDR2 are LNHNV and YYDKDF (reference sequence). TCRdb re-called the 5' RACE reads; every CDR3 protein appears as one record, without DNA. In all, the sample yields about 110,000 distinct CDR3 sequences. V is TRBV15 and J is TRBJ2-1; as DNA is missing, the TRBD1 call by TCRdb cannot be tested. Sequenced input: blood T cells: a sorted CD56 or NKG2C T cell subset, CD4+ or CD8+ T cells, or bulk PBMC T cells (not recorded which). The TCR comes from a woman between 18 and 70 years old in good health. The CDR3 loop reads CATSRGPGERYNEQFF.